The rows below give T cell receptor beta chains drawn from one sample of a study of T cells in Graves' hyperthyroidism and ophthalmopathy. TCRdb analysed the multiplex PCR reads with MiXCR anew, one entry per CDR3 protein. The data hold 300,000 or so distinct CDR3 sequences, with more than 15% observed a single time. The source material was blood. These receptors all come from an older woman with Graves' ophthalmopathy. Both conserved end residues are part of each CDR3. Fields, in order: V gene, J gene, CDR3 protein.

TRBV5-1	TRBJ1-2	CASSRPGGRGGYTF
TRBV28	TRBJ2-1	CASTSGGSYNEQFF
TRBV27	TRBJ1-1	CASSLVGTDKEAFF
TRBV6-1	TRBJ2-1	CASSVTGAIYNEQFF
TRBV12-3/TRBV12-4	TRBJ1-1	CASRIKGGRAFF
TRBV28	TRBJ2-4	CASSRSTGGPKNIQYF
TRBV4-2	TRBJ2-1	CASSLGGTPGHEQFF
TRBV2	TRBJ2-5	CASTEGAETQYF
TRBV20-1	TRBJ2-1	CSARGFPTDNEQFF
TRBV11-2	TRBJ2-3	CASSLDPGSPDTQYF
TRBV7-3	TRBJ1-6	CASSSGFNNSPLHF
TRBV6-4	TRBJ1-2	CASRRPGDSGYTF
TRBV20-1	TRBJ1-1	CSASSGANTEAFF
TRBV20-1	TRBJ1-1	CSARDPARGNTEAFF
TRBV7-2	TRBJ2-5	CASSLAGSPGGTQYF